A single sample gave rise to the 4 T cell receptor beta chains below, sequenced in a study of CD8+CD57+ T cells in acquired aplastic anemia. For CDR3 and TCR beta VDJ profiling, genomic DNA was the template used. Via MiXCR, TCRdb re-called the reads, giving one row per CDR3 protein. This table holds approximately 190,000 distinct CDR3 sequences, roughly half found once. By flow cytometry, patients selected for sequencing had shown an expansion of CD8+CD57+ cells. Sequenced sample: sorted CD4+, CD8+, or CD8+CD57+ T cells (not recorded which) from PBMCs. All receptors derive from a human donor with aplastic anemia.

As for this clonotype: As the CDR3 is not closed by the conserved phenylalanine or tryptophan, this likely results from a read error. This sequence joins TRBV5-1 and TRBJ1-6, with a weak D call TRBD1 (6 bases). The V end lost 5 bases, the J end lost 9 bases, and 18 bases lay between the germline ends. This CDR3 contains 15 residues. The germline V gene has CDR1 SGHRS and CDR2 YFSETQ. For the CDR3, the DNA is TGCGCCAGCAGTGTCGGGGGGCGAGTAGGTTCACCCCTCCACCTT. This encodes CASSVGGRVGSPLHL.

The J gene is TRBJ1-1, the V gene TRBV11-2; TRBD1 might be the D (5 bases). CDR3 length equals 14 residues. From germline, CDR1 is SGHAT and CDR2 FQNNGV. Between the trimmed V and J ends, which lost 5 bases and 4 bases, there was a span of 14 bases. CDR3 region: CASSGLPGGTEAFF. As DNA, the CDR3 is TGTGCCAGCAGCGGACTCCCGGGGGGCACTGAAGCTTTCTTT.

This clonotype is a singleton in its sample. The chain is built from TRBV20-1 and TRBJ2-7; the match to TRBD1 covers 9 bases. CDR1 is DFQATT, CDR2 SNEGSKA, per germline (reference sequence). The CDR3 sequence is 11 residues long. V lost 3 bases and J lost 7; bases outside the gene matches: 1. The CDR3 here is CSARGQGEQYF. The CDR3 nucleotides read TGCAGTGCTAGGGGACAGGGAGAGCAGTACTTC.

This clonotype was recorded a few times. The gene calls are TRBV11-1 and TRBJ2-3; 8 bases fit TRBD1. The CDR3 runs 16 residues. The germline CDR1 and CDR2 sequences are SGHAT and FQDESV (reference sequence). V lost 5 bases and J lost 5; bases outside the gene matches: 12. The CDR3 region is CASSEAGGKQGDTQYF. CDR3 nucleotides: TGTGCCAGCAGCGAGGCAGGGGGCAAGCAAGGAGATACGCAGTATTTT.